Below are 7 T cell receptor beta chains sequenced from a single sample in a study of blood T cell repertoires in COVID-19. Produced via immunoSEQ multiplex PCR; TCRdb's table is partial and in-frame only. The sample has approximately 450,000 clones; around 91% are singletons. The sequenced sample was PBMCs or T cells enriched from blood (not recorded which). Receptors were obtained from a man aged 25 to 40 who had recovered from COVID-19.

This clone was seen a handful of times. This rearrangement joins TRBV12-5 to TRBJ1-2; no clear D gene. This CDR3 has 13 amino acids. Trimming removed 5 bases from V and 4 bases from J, with 11 bases in between. Germline CDR1 is LGHNT and CDR2 is FRNRAP. The CDR3 nucleotides read TGTGCTAGTGGTCCTGGTGACACCTATGGCTACACCTTC. It translates to CASGPGDTYGYTF.

The V call is TRBV28, the J call TRBJ1-2; TRBD1 might be the D (5 bases). CDR1 is MDHEN, CDR2 SYDVKM, per germline. This CDR3 is 16 amino acids long. Trimming pared 3 bases from V and 4 bases from J, leaving 18 bases between. CDR3 protein: CASSFDRGWGGYGYTF. The CDR3 DNA follows: TGTGCCAGCAGTTTTGACAGAGGCTGGGGCGGCTATGGCTACACCTTC.

This clone was observed a handful of times. The V call is TRBV19, the J call TRBJ2-5; tentatively, D is TRBD1 (5 bases). V dropped 9 bases and J dropped 0 bases, with 8 bases sitting between them. This CDR3 has 12 amino acids. Germline CDR1 reads LNHDA; CDR2 reads SQIVND (reference sequence). The CDR3 spells CASGHDQETQYF. The DNA of the CDR3 is TGTGCCAGCGGACACGACCAAGAGACCCAGTACTTC.

This clone was seen more than once but under ten times. The V and J genes are TRBV19 and TRBJ2-7; 10 bases are a match to TRBD2. The CDR3 spans 14 residues. The V and J ends lost 6 bases and 7 bases, in that order; junction bases with no gene match: 9. Germline CDR1 is LNHDA and CDR2 is SQIVND (reference sequence). The CDR3 DNA follows: TGTGCCAGTAGCATACCGGGACTAGCGATTGAGCAGTACTTC. Translation: CASSIPGLAIEQYF. Filled out from reference TRBV19 and TRBJ2-7, the complete variable domain reads DGGITQSPKYLFRKEGQNVTLSCEQNLNHDAMYWYRQDPGQGLRLIYYSQIVNDFQKGDIAEGYSVSREKKESFPLTVTSAQKNPTAFYLCASSIPGLAIEQYFGPGTRLTVT.

V gene TRBV28 combines with J gene TRBJ2-5; 10 bases align to TRBD2. The CDR3 is made up of 18 amino acids. CDR1 and CDR2 from the germline V gene are MDHEN and SYDVKM. V dropped 2 bases and J dropped 2; count of bases not matched to a gene: 11. The CDR3 DNA reads as TGTGCCAGCAGTTTACCGAGGGGAGCGGGAGGGAGGCAAGAGACCCAGTACTTC. Translating it yields CASSLPRGAGGRQETQYF.

The chain has TRBV4-2 and TRBJ2-2; the D gene is possibly TRBD2 (6 bases). CDR3 length equals 13 residues. Per germline, CDR1 LGHNA and CDR2 YNFKEQ. V was pared by 4 bases and J by 6 bases, with 9 bases between. In nucleotides, the CDR3 is TGTGCCAGCAGCCCCATAGCGGCCGGGGAGCTGTTTTTT. As protein: CASSPIAAGELFF.

The gene calls are TRBV4-1 and TRBJ1-1; D uncertain. CDR1 is MGHRA and CDR2 is YSYEKL in the germline V gene. V lost 0 bases and J lost 3, with 20 bases in between. The CDR3 has 18 residues. The CDR3 region is CASSQDQVILDRDTEAFF. In DNA form, the CDR3 reads TGCGCCAGCAGCCAAGATCAAGTCATATTAGACCGGGACACTGAAGCTTTCTTT.